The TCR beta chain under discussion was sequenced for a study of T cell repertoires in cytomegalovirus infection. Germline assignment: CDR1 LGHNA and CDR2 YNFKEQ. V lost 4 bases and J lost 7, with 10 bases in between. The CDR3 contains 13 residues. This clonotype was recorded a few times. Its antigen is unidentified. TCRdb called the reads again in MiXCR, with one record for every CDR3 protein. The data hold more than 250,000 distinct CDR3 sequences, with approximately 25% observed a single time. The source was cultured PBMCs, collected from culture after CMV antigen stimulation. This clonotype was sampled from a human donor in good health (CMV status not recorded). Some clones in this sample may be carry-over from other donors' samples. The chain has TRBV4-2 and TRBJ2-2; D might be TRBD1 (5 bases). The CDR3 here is CASSPSRDGELFF. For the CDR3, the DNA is TGTGCCAGCAGCCCCTCCAGGGACGGGGAGCTGTTTTTT.